The T cell receptor beta chain under discussion was sequenced for a study of shared clonotypes between healthy human individuals. Notes on the study in general: At large depth, rarefaction still showed sorted-subset sequencing to be incomplete.

Sequenced by immunoSEQ multiplex PCR; TCRdb stores in-frame clones only, minus some. Here the sample spans just over 2,000,000 clones, roughly 95% being singletons. Each of the donors was a healthy adult who was HIV-negative and had not had a recent acute infection or vaccination. CD4+ cells were split into CD45RA+ naive and CD45RA-negative memory subsets. Per germline, CDR1 SQVTM and CDR2 ANQGSEA. Trimming at V came to 5 bases and at J to 7 bases, leaving 11 bases not matched to a gene. This CDR3 comprises 14 residues. Notes on this clone: No antigen is known for it.

This sequence was found in a man aged 18 to 29 in good health. The chain recombines TRBV29-1 with TRBJ1-5; 7 bases are shared with TRBD1. The sample taken for sequencing was naive CD4+ T cells sorted from blood. Noted subset: CD45RA+ positively selected. Written as DNA, the CDR3 is TGCAGCGTTCTTATAGGGGGCGCGGACCAGCCCCAGCATTTT. It encodes CSVLIGGADQPQHF.